One and the same sample provided the 6 T cell receptor beta chains below, sequenced in a study of T cell responses to AZD1222 COVID-19 vaccine. Only in-frame clones appear in the TCRdb table, and some are missing; sequencing was by immunoSEQ multiplex PCR. The sample has some 150,000 clones, more than 85% seen once. Here the sequenced sample was peripheral blood, taken 28 days after the second AZD1222 dose. The receptors derive from an adult who received the AZD1222 COVID-19 vaccine.

This clone was counted ten times or more. V gene TRBV4-2 combines with J gene TRBJ1-2, with D unresolved. V was cut by 4 bases and J by 8 bases, with 17 bases left in between. The CDR3 length is 14 residues. Germline CDR1 reads LGHNA; CDR2 reads YNFKEQ. In DNA form, the CDR3 reads TGTGCCAGCAGCCCCGCTGGAGGGCGCGACGGCTACACCTTC. Protein product: CASSPAGGRDGYTF.

V usage is TRBV6-6 and J usage is TRBJ2-7, with D possibly TRBD2 on 5 matching bases. There are 11 residues in the CDR3. The germline V and J ends were trimmed by 8 bases and 3 bases, with 8 bases remaining between them. Germline lookup yields CDR1 MNHNY and CDR2 SVGAGI (reference sequence). As DNA, the CDR3 is TGTGCCAGCTGGGGAGTCTACGAGCAGTACTTC. Its protein is CASWGVYEQYF.

The chain recombines TRBV3-1 (or the pseudogene TRBV3-2) with TRBJ1-6, with no clear D. V dropped 0 bases and J dropped 4 bases, with 10 bases sitting between them. CDR1 LGHDT and CDR2 YNNKEL come from the germline V gene (reference sequence). The CDR3 is made up of 16 amino acids. The CDR3 coding sequence is TGTGCCAGCAGCCAAGAGGGCCAGCTATATAATTCACCCCTCCACTTT. Its translation: CASSQEGQLYNSPLHF.

This clone was seen just once. This chain links TRBV10-3 with TRBJ1-1, with a weak D call TRBD1 (5 bases). CDR1 and CDR2 (germline): ENHRY, SYGVKD. Deletions cut 6 bases from V and 1 base from J, with 9 bases between. This CDR3 has 13 residues. This chain's CDR3 is CAISKQENTEAFF. CDR3 nucleotides: TGTGCCATCAGCAAACAGGAGAACACTGAAGCTTTCTTT.

The chain uses TRBV9 and TRBJ2-3; 9 nucleotides align to TRBD2. The germline V gene has CDR1 SGDLS and CDR2 YYNGEE. The CDR3 contains 15 residues. The trim removed 4 bases at V and 3 bases at J, leaving 6 bases unmatched. The CDR3 here is CASSLTSGSTDTQYF. The CDR3 region has the DNA TGTGCCAGCAGCCTGACTAGCGGTAGTACAGATACGCAGTATTTT. Looking up the rest from reference TRBV9 and TRBJ2-3 gives the full variable domain: DSGVTQTPKHLITATGQRVTLRCSPRSGDLSVYWYQQSLDQGLQFLIQYYNGEERAKGNILERFSAQQFPDLHSELNLSSLELGDSALYFCASSLTSGSTDTQYFGPGTRLTVL.

J is TRBJ2-1 and V is TRBV29-1; weak D call: TRBD2 (6 bases). The V end lost 6 bases, the J end lost 4 bases, and 10 bases lay between the germline ends. Germline V gives CDR1 SQVTM, CDR2 ANQGSEA. The CDR3 contains 12 residues. In DNA form, the CDR3 reads TGCAGCGTCCTCCGGGGGTACAATGAGCAGTTCTTC. Amino acid sequence: CSVLRGYNEQFF.